The T cell receptor (beta chain) described here comes from a study of Ad26.COV2.S vaccination and SARS-CoV-2 variants. Study results and caveats: Those who received vaccine or placebo ended up with similar non-spike TCR breadth.

Regarding treatment: around 19 received Ad26.COV2.S at low or high dose, single or two shots; 5 received placebo; per-sample allocation not given. Vaccine and placebo recipients were sampled on day 63 after the first injection. This person who donated was an adult of 18-55 years in Boston. A word on this clone: The antigen remains unidentified.

Sequencing used immunoSEQ multiplex PCR; TCRdb keeps in-frame clones, though not all of them. The table records about 480,000 clones, roughly 87% of them present only once. The CDR3 length is 13 residues. Germline V gene data show CDR1 as SEHNR and CDR2 as FQNEAQ (reference sequence). V gave up 10 bases and J gave up 3 bases; unmatched junction bases: 4. The chain joins TRBV7-9 to TRBJ2-3; 10 bases align to TRBD1. The sequence was obtained from a person aged 18-60 years who received the Ad26.COV2.S COVID-19 vaccine or a placebo. Sequencing was performed on peripheral blood, taken in a trial of Ad26.COV2.S vaccine versus placebo. The DNA of the CDR3 is TGTGCCACTCGACAGGGGGCAACAGATACGCAGTATTTT. It is translated as CATRQGATDTQYF. Based on the CDR3 plus reference TRBV7-9 and TRBJ2-3, the full variable domain is DTGVSQNPRHKITKRGQNVTFRCDPISEHNRLYWYRQTLGQGPEFLTYFQNEAQLEKSRLLSDRFSAERPKGSFSTLEIQRTEQGDSAMYLCATRQGATDTQYFGPGTRLTVL.